These 21 T cell receptor beta chains came from one sample sequenced in a study of blood T cell repertoires in COVID-19. Repertoires were generated with immunoSEQ multiplex PCR, while TCRdb's copy carries only in-frame clones and drops some. The top ten hold roughly 6.6% of the sample, which has roughly 190,000 clones, over 80% seen once. Sequenced material: peripheral blood. These receptor sequences come from a woman in her thirties or forties with acute or convalescent COVID-19.

The chain links TRBV10-3 to TRBJ2-2, with TRBD2 matching over 10 bases. The CDR3 runs to 13 residues. In germline, CDR1 is ENHRY, CDR2 SYGVKD. V shed 4 bases and J 7 bases; nucleotides not matched to a gene: 0. This chain's CDR3 is CAISGLAGGELFF. As DNA, the CDR3 is TGTGCCATCAGTGGACTAGCGGGCGGGGAGCTGTTTTTT.

The count of this clone is one. J is TRBJ2-7 and V is TRBV27, with D possibly being TRBD1 (5 bases). This CDR3 region has 14 residues. Germline CDR1 MNHEY, CDR2 SMNVEV (reference sequence). V was trimmed by 1 base and J by 0 bases, leaving 7 bases between them. CDR3 in DNA: TGTGCCAGCAGTTTATTTGACAGCTCCTACGAGCAGTACTTC. Translating gives CASSLFDSSYEQYF.

The V gene is TRBV19, the J gene TRBJ2-5; possible D gene TRBD1, 6 bases. This CDR3 spans 15 amino acids. V dropped 0 bases and J dropped 7 bases, with 15 bases sitting between them. CDR1 LNHDA and CDR2 SQIVND come from the germline V gene (reference sequence). Here the CDR3 DNA reads TGTGCCAGTAGTATAGAGGCAACAGGGTACGGGACCCAGTACTTC. Translation: CASSIEATGYGTQYF.

This clone is a singleton in its sample. V and J are TRBV6-5 and TRBJ2-5, with TRBD2 matching over 7 bases. The CDR3 contains 14 residues. V trimming: 6 bases; J trimming: 5 bases; junction bases outside the gene matches: 9. Germline V CDR1 and CDR2: MNHEY, SVGAGI. The CDR3 reads CASSPSGGYETQYF. CDR3 DNA sequence: TGTGCCAGCAGCCCCTCGGGGGGATACGAGACCCAGTACTTC.

This chain uses TRBV18 with TRBJ2-3; 13 nucleotides match TRBD2. CDR1 and CDR2 (germline): KGHSH, LQKENI. The CDR3 covers 16 residues. The junction had 4 bases not matched to a gene; V was cut back by 3 bases and J by 4 bases. CDR3 coding DNA: TGTGCCAGCTCACCGACCGGGACTAGCGGGGCAGATACGCAGTATTTT. Translated: CASSPTGTSGADTQYF.

The chain links TRBV10-3 to TRBJ1-6; 7 nucleotides line up with TRBD1. CDR3 length equals 15 residues. The V segment lost 2 bases and the J segment 6 bases; nucleotides outside the gene matches: 4. The germline V gene encodes CDR1 ENHRY and CDR2 SYGVKD. CDR3 protein: CAISEKGQINSPLHF. DNA for the CDR3: TGTGCCATCAGTGAGAAGGGACAGATTAATTCACCCCTCCACTTT.

The chain uses TRBV2 and TRBJ2-7; 7 bases are shared with TRBD1. The J segment lost 5 bases and the V segment lost 1 base, leaving 2 bases of the junction unmatched. Germline V gene data show CDR1 as SNHLY and CDR2 as FYNNEI. The CDR3 covers 13 residues. CDR3 coding DNA: TGTGCCAGCAGTGAAGGGCAGGGGGACGAGCAGTACTTC. Translated: CASSEGQGDEQYF.

This clone was detected once. The gene calls are TRBV10-3 and TRBJ2-3, with 10 positions matching TRBD2. The CDR3 is made up of 17 amino acids. Germline CDR1 and CDR2: ENHRY and SYGVKD. The V gene end was trimmed by 4 bases and the J gene end by 4 bases; junction bases not matched to a gene: 11. The CDR3 region has the DNA TGTGCCATCAGTGTAGGAGGAACTAGCGGGGCGGCAGATACGCAGTATTTT. It specifies CAISVGGTSGAADTQYF.

V is TRBV5-6 and J is TRBJ2-1; possibly TRBD2 for D (6 bases). The CDR3 length is 19 residues. Germline assignment: CDR1 SGHDT and CDR2 YYEEEE. The V and J ends lost 0 bases and 1 base respectively, with 20 bases between them. CDR3 nucleotide sequence: TGTGCCAGCAGCTTGGCACCTGGCAGTTTTGGACTATCCTACAATGAGCAGTTCTTC. It encodes CASSLAPGSFGLSYNEQFF.

V is TRBV19 and J is TRBJ1-1; D possibly corresponds to TRBD1 (6 bases). This CDR3 contains 15 residues. CDR1 and CDR2 from the germline V gene are LNHDA and SQIVND (reference sequence). Trimming shortened V by 7 bases and J by 6 bases, and 21 bases separated the two germline ends. CDR3 sequence reads: CASTLWGGLGAEAFF. The CDR3 bases are TGTGCCAGTACCTTATGGGGGGGCCTGGGAGCTGAAGCTTTCTTT. Variable domain in full (rest from reference TRBV19 and TRBJ1-1): DGGITQSPKYLFRKEGQNVTLSCEQNLNHDAMYWYRQDPGQGLRLIYYSQIVNDFQKGDIAEGYSVSREKKESFPLTVTSAQKNPTAFYLCASTLWGGLGAEAFFGQGTRLTVV.

The rearrangement uses TRBV27 and TRBJ2-6; TRBD1 aligns across 7 bases. The junction had 8 bases not matched to a gene; V was cut back by 2 bases and J by 4 bases. Germline V lookup: CDR1 MNHEY, CDR2 SMNVEV (reference sequence). This CDR3 is 17 amino acids long. This CDR3 reads CASSLGQAPQGANVLTF. The CDR3 coding sequence is TGTGCCAGCAGTTTAGGACAGGCCCCTCAAGGGGCCAACGTCCTGACTTTC.

The chain couples TRBV2 to TRBJ2-3; TRBD2 agrees at 9 bases. Trimming removed 3 bases from V and 2 bases from J; junction bases left unmatched: 9. Germline-derived CDR1 and CDR2 are SNHLY and FYNNEI. CDR3 length equals 17 residues. CDR3 protein: CASSDHSTSGYTDTQYF. The CDR3 DNA is TGTGCCAGCAGTGACCATTCGACTAGCGGTTACACAGATACGCAGTATTTT.

V is TRBV11-2 and J is TRBJ1-4; no firm D call. CDR1 and CDR2 from the germline V gene are SGHAT and FQNNGV. V lost 2 bases and J lost 5, with 12 bases in between. The CDR3 loop spans 15 amino acids. The CDR3 DNA reads TGTGCCAGCAGCTTATTCGGCAGGCTCAATGAAAAACTGTTTTTT. Protein product: CASSLFGRLNEKLFF.

This chain links TRBV9 with TRBJ2-2; possibly TRBD2 for D (6 bases). The CDR3 length is 14 residues. V lost 5 bases to trimming and J lost 6 bases, with 14 bases between them. The V gene's germline CDR1 is SGDLS and CDR2 YYNGEE. This chain's CDR3 is CASRLMEGAGELFF. The CDR3 nucleotides read TGTGCCAGCAGATTAATGGAGGGAGCCGGGGAGCTGTTTTTT.

This chain connects TRBV24-1 to TRBJ2-1, with D possibly TRBD1 on 5 matching bases. The ends were cut back, 4 bases at V and 10 bases at J, with 13 bases in the middle. CDR3 size: 13 residues. Per germline, CDR1 KGHDR and CDR2 SFDVKD. The CDR3 DNA follows: TGTGCCACCAGTGAGCACAGGTTTTCAGAGCAGTTCTTC. This gives the protein CATSEHRFSEQFF.

CDR3 sequence (DNA): TGTGCCAGCAGCCACAGGGATGAGCAGTTCTTC. It encodes CASSHRDEQFF. The rearrangement uses TRBV3-1 (or the pseudogene TRBV3-2) and TRBJ2-1, with D possibly matching TRBD1 (5 bases). The ends were cut back, 3 bases at V and 8 bases at J, with 5 bases in the middle. The CDR3 is 11 residues long. Germline values: CDR1 LGHDT, CDR2 YNNKEL (reference sequence).

This clone was seen more than once but under ten times. The chain uses TRBV28 and TRBJ1-6; D unresolved. The germline V gene encodes CDR1 MDHEN and CDR2 SYDVKM. The CDR3 covers 16 residues. V gave up 3 bases and J gave up 0 bases, with 9 bases separating them. The chain's CDR3 is CASSFRWSSYNSPLHF. DNA for the CDR3: TGTGCCAGCAGTTTTAGGTGGAGCTCCTATAATTCACCCCTCCACTTT.

The chain employs TRBV3-1 (or the pseudogene TRBV3-2) and TRBJ1-2; D is possibly TRBD1 (6 bases). This CDR3 region has 13 residues. Trimming stripped 0 bases from V and 6 bases from J, with 8 bases between. CDR1 LGHDT and CDR2 YNNKEL come from the germline V gene (reference sequence). CDR3 bases: TGTGCCAGCAGCCAAGATTGGACAGATGGCTACACCTTC. It specifies CASSQDWTDGYTF.

The chain joins TRBV9 to TRBJ2-7, with D possibly TRBD2 on 5 matching bases. Trimming left V 0 bases short and J 3 bases short, with 10 bases between. CDR1 SGDLS and CDR2 YYNGEE come from the germline V gene. CDR3 length: 14 residues. The CDR3 protein is CASSVAGNHYEQYF. DNA for the CDR3: TGTGCCAGCAGCGTAGCGGGGAATCACTACGAGCAGTACTTC.

The gene calls are TRBV30 and TRBJ1-2, with unresolved D. V was trimmed by 7 bases and J by 3 bases, leaving 12 bases between them. CDR3 length: 12 residues. Germline lookup yields CDR1 GTSNPN and CDR2 SVGIG (reference sequence). Here the CDR3 reads CAYQRRDYGYTF. CDR3 nucleotides: TGTGCCTATCAACGACGGGACTATGGCTACACCTTC. Full variable domain (missing parts from reference TRBV30 and TRBJ1-2): SQTIHQWPATLVQPVGSPLSLECTVEGTSNPNLYWYRQAAGRGLQLLFYSVGIGQISSEVPQNLSASRPQDRQFILSSKKLLLSDSGFYLCAYQRRDYGYTFGSGTRLTVV.

The gene calls are TRBV5-6 and TRBJ1-6; TRBD1 might be the D (5 bases). This CDR3 comprises 14 residues. Germline V gene lookup returns CDR1 SGHDT and CDR2 YYEEEE. V shed 2 bases and J shed 7 bases, with 10 bases lying between them. As DNA, the CDR3 is TGTGCCAGCAGCTTCGGACAATGGAATTCACCCCTCCACTTT. This encodes CASSFGQWNSPLHF.